A selection of T cell receptor beta chains follows, all from one sample in a study of blood T cell repertoires in COVID-19. The data were produced by immunoSEQ multiplex PCR, yet TCRdb's version contains in-frame clones alone and is incomplete. The top ten hold around 6.8% of the sample, which has some 230,000 clones, about 83% seen once. Sequenced material: peripheral blood. Source of these receptors: a woman between 50 and 59 years old with acute or convalescent COVID-19. Both conserved end residues are part of each CDR3. The order of the fields is D gene, clone size, J gene, V gene, CDR3 protein, CDR3 DNA. D genes are given only for firm matches. The listing skips clone size in some rows; elsewhere it reads once, few, many or a size class.

TRBD2,-,TRBJ2-1,TRBV3-1/TRBV3-2,CASSQGTNYNEQFF,TGTGCCAGCAGCCAGGGGACTAACTACAATGAGCAGTTCTTC
-,-,TRBJ2-3,TRBV7-9,CASSWPSSDTQYF,TGTGCCAGCAGCTGGCCGTCCTCAGATACGCAGTATTTT
-,-,TRBJ2-5,TRBV28,CASSTIPGTRETQYF,TGTGCCAGCAGCACGATCCCAGGGACAAGGGAGACCCAGTACTTC
-,-,TRBJ2-3,TRBV7-2,CASSRQTDTQYF,TGTGCCAGCAGCCGACAGACCGATACGCAGTATTTT
TRBD2,-,TRBJ2-5,TRBV2,CASSEMGLALETQYF,TGTGCCAGCAGTGAAATGGGACTAGCGTTAGAGACCCAGTACTTC
TRBD1,once,TRBJ1-6,TRBV2,CASSPGQGSSPLHF,TGTGCCAGCAGCCCGGGACAGGGGAGCTCACCCCTCCACTTT
TRBD1,-,TRBJ2-3,TRBV5-1,CASSLGQGFGDTQYF,TGCGCCAGCAGCTTGGGACAGGGGTTTGGGGATACGCAGTATTTT
TRBD2,-,TRBJ2-3,TRBV4-1,CASSLRTSGGLDTQYF,TGCGCCAGCAGCCTCCGGACTAGCGGGGGCCTAGATACGCAGTATTTT
-,-,TRBJ1-5,TRBV5-1,CASSWGEDNQPQHF,TGCGCCAGCAGCTGGGGGGAGGACAATCAGCCCCAGCATTTT
TRBD1,-,TRBJ1-2,TRBV2,CASSESRGQLYGYTF,TGTGCCAGCAGTGAATCGCGGGGACAGCTCTATGGCTACACCTTC
TRBD1,-,TRBJ2-5,TRBV5-6,CASSSTGAGETQYF,TGTGCCAGCAGCTCTACAGGGGCCGGGGAGACCCAGTACTTC
-,-,TRBJ2-6,TRBV6-5,CATRRVGPGANVLTF,TGTGCCACCCGGAGAGTAGGCCCTGGGGCCAACGTCCTGACTTTC
-,-,TRBJ1-1,TRBV7-8,CASSLGGDTEAFF,TGTGCCAGCAGCCTCGGGGGTGACACTGAAGCTTTCTTT
-,-,TRBJ1-3,TRBV7-8,CASSWGRGRGGNTIYF,TGTGCCAGCAGCTGGGGCAGGGGCCGTGGTGGAAACACCATATATTTT
-,-,TRBJ1-3,TRBV28,CASSGADISGNTIYF,TGTGCCAGCAGTGGAGCAGATATCTCTGGAAACACCATATATTTT
-,-,TRBJ1-3,TRBV19,CASSSRQASSGNTIYF,TGTGCCAGTAGTAGCCGACAGGCTAGCTCTGGAAACACCATATATTTT
-,-,TRBJ2-2,TRBV20-1,CSASAVWSTGELFF,TGCAGTGCTAGTGCGGTCTGGAGCACCGGGGAGCTGTTTTTT
-,-,TRBJ1-5,TRBV19,CASSQQGEQPQHF,TGTGCCAGTAGTCAACAGGGTGAGCAGCCCCAGCATTTT
-,-,TRBJ1-3,TRBV7-8,CASSLVPVSGNTIYF,TGTGCCAGCAGCTTAGTTCCGGTCTCTGGAAACACCATATATTTT
-,many,TRBJ2-1,TRBV4-1,CASSQTGLSEQFF,TGCGCCAGCAGCCAAACAGGGTTGAGTGAGCAGTTCTTC
TRBD1,-,TRBJ1-4,TRBV27,CASSSTGGSEKLFF,TGTGCCAGCAGCTCGACAGGGGGGAGTGAAAAACTGTTTTTT
-,-,TRBJ1-6,TRBV3-1/TRBV3-2,CASSQGSGGSSLHF,TGTGCCAGCAGCCAAGGGTCGGGGGGATCGTCCCTCCACTTT
-,once,TRBJ2-7,TRBV10-1,CASSESSRQYF,TGCGCCAGCAGTGAGTCCTCGCGGCAGTACTTC
-,-,TRBJ1-4,TRBV2,CASSEVPGKLFF,TGTGCCAGCAGTGAAGTGCCGGGGAAACTGTTTTTT
TRBD1,-,TRBJ1-2,TRBV11-2,CASRSDRGDYGYTF,TGTGCCAGCAGATCCGACAGGGGGGACTATGGCTACACCTTC
-,few,TRBJ1-2,TRBV6-1,CASSELRHDGYTF,TGTGCCAGCAGTGAATTGAGGCATGACGGCTACACCTTC
TRBD2,-,TRBJ2-1,TRBV2,CASSLRTSGRAGRYNEQFF,TGTGCCAGCAGCCTAAGGACTAGCGGGAGGGCCGGTCGGTACAATGAGCAGTTCTTC
TRBD1,few,TRBJ1-2,TRBV28,CAASDRGLYGYTF,TGTGCCGCTAGTGACAGGGGGCTCTATGGCTACACCTTC
-,few,TRBJ2-7,TRBV4-2,CASSQDDSYEQYF,TGTGCCAGCAGCCAAGACGACAGCTACGAGCAGTACTTC
-,-,TRBJ1-2,TRBV11-2,CASSLVGDGGYTF,TGTGCCAGCAGCTTAGTAGGGGATGGTGGCTACACCTTC
TRBD1,-,TRBJ1-2,TRBV19,CASSIGRGQEDYGYTF,TGTGCCAGTAGTATAGGGCGCGGACAGGAGGACTATGGCTACACCTTC
TRBD2,few,TRBJ2-5,TRBV27,CASSPLEASGRGTQYF,TGTGCCAGCAGCCCCTTGGAGGCTAGCGGTAGAGGGACCCAGTACTTC
TRBD2,-,TRBJ2-1,TRBV7-8,CASSLVGGGEYNEQFF,TGTGCCAGCAGCTTAGTAGGCGGGGGGGAATACAATGAGCAGTTCTTC
TRBD2,-,TRBJ2-2,TRBV5-8,CASSGLAGALELFF,TGTGCCAGCAGCGGACTAGCGGGAGCCCTCGAGCTGTTTTTT
-,once,TRBJ1-2,TRBV6-1,CASGESRYTF,TGTGCCAGCGGTGAGAGCCGCTACACCTTC
TRBD2,-,TRBJ2-3,TRBV6-2/TRBV6-3,CASSNPAGGRADTQYF,TGTGCCAGCAGCAACCCGGCGGGGGGGAGAGCAGATACGCAGTATTTT
-,-,TRBJ2-1,TRBV5-1,CASSPDSPYNEQFF,TGCGCCAGCAGCCCCGACAGTCCCTACAATGAGCAGTTCTTC
-,once,TRBJ1-1,TRBV28,CASSSPPAENTEAFF,TGTGCCAGCAGTTCACCCCCTGCGGAGAACACTGAAGCTTTCTTT
-,-,TRBJ1-4,TRBV6-4,CASSDSNRVGFYVREKLFF,TGTGCCAGCAGTGACTCGAACAGGGTTGGGTTTTATGTTCGTGAAAAACTGTTTTTT
TRBD2,-,TRBJ2-5,TRBV9,CASSALAGVGETQYF,TGTGCCAGCAGCGCACTAGCGGGAGTCGGGGAGACCCAGTACTTC
-,-,TRBJ1-1,TRBV3-1/TRBV3-2,CASSQGTWVEGAFF,TGTGCCAGCAGCCAAGGGACTTGGGTGGAGGGAGCTTTCTTT
TRBD1,-,TRBJ2-3,TRBV11-3,CASSLDDKGAPTDTQYF,TGTGCCAGCAGCTTAGATGATAAGGGGGCCCCGACAGATACGCAGTATTTT
-,-,TRBJ2-7,TRBV6-5,CASSQGDEQYF,TGTGCCAGCAGCCAAGGGGACGAGCAGTACTTC
TRBD1,-,TRBJ2-2,TRBV7-6,CASSYDRGQTGELFF,TGTGCCAGCAGCTACGACAGGGGGCAAACCGGGGAGCTGTTTTTT
-,-,TRBJ1-2,TRBV27,CASRTREQGSYGYTF,TGTGCCAGCAGGACCCGGGAGCAGGGAAGCTATGGCTACACCTTC